This T cell receptor beta chain was documented in a study of blood T cell repertoires in COVID-19. Study background: The origin of the acute and convalescent COVID-19 samples was the United States, Italy and Spain.

This CDR3 region has 17 residues. Losses at the gene ends were 4 bases for V and 1 base for J; bases not matched to a gene: 7. Germline CDR1 SGHVS, CDR2 FQNEAQ. Some clones are missing from TCRdb's copy, which holds only in-frame ones; the method was immunoSEQ multiplex PCR. The repertoire has 250,000 to 300,000 clones, 88% of them found once; the top ten carry over 2%. The TCR comes from a woman aged 60-75 years in a cohort exposed to, infected with or recovered from COVID-19 (not recorded which). Sequencing used PBMCs or T cells enriched from blood (not recorded which). V gene TRBV7-8 combines with J gene TRBJ2-5, with TRBD2 matching over 12 bases. The CDR3 here is CASSSSTSGRAQETQYF. The CDR3 DNA reads TGTGCCAGCAGCTCTTCGACTAGCGGGAGAGCCCAAGAGACCCAGTACTTC.